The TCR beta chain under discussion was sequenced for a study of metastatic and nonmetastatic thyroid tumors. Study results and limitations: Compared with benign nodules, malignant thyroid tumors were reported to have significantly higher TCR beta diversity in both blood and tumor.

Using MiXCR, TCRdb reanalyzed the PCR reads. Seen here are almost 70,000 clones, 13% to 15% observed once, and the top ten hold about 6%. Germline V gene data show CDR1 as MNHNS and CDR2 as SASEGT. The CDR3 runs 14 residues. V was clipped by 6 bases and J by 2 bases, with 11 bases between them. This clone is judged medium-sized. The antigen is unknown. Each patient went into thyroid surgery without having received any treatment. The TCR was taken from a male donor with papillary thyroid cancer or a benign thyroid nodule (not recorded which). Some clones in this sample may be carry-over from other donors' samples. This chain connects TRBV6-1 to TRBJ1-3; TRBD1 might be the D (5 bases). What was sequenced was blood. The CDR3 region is CASRLGVAGNTIYF. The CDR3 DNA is TGTGCCAGCAGGTTGGGGGTAGCTGGAAACACCATATATTTT.